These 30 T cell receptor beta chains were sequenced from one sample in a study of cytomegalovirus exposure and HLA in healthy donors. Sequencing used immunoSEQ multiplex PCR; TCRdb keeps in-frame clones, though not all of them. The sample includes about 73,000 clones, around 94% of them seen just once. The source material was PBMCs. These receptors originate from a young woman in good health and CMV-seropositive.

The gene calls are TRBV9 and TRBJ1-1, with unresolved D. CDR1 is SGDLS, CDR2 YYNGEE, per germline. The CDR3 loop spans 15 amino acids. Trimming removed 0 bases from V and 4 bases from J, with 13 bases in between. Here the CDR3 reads CASSVGAERATEAFF. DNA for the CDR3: TGTGCCAGCAGCGTAGGGGCAGAGAGGGCCACTGAAGCTTTCTTT. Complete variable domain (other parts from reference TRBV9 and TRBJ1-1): DSGVTQTPKHLITATGQRVTLRCSPRSGDLSVYWYQQSLDQGLQFLIQYYNGEERAKGNILERFSAQQFPDLHSELNLSSLELGDSALYFCASSVGAERATEAFFGQGTRLTVV.

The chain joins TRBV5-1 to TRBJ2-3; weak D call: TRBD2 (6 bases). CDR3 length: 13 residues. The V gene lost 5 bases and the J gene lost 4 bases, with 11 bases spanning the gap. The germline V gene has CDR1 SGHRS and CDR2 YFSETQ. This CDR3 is CASRAGTSDTQYF. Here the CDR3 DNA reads TGCGCCAGCAGGGCAGGGACTTCAGATACGCAGTATTTT.

The CDR3 region has the DNA TGTGCCAGCAGTTTACAGAGGCTCCCTACCGACAGCTCGAGGGGCTACACCTTC. Its translation: CASSLQRLPTDSSRGYTF. V gene TRBV28 combines with J gene TRBJ1-2; tentative D call: TRBD1 (5 bases). There are 18 residues in the CDR3. V lost 2 bases and J lost 8, with 27 bases in between. Germline assignment: CDR1 MDHEN and CDR2 SYDVKM.

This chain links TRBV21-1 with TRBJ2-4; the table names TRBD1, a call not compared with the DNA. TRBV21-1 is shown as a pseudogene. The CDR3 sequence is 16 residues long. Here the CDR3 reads CASNNPDRPAKNIQYF. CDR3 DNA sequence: TGTGCCAGCAATAACCCCGACAGACCTGCCAAAAACATTCAGTACTTC.

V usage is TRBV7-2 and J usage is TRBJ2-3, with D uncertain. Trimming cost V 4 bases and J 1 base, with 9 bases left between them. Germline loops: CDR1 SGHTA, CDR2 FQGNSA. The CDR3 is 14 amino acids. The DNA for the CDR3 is TGTGCCAGCAGCTCGGTCTTGGGCACAGATACGCAGTATTTT. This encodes CASSSVLGTDTQYF. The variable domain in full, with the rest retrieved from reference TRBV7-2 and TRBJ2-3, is GAGVSQSPSNKVTEKGKDVELRCDPISGHTALYWYRQSLGQGLEFLIYFQGNSAPDKSGLPSDRFSAERTGGSVSTLTIQRTQQEDSAVYLCASSSVLGTDTQYFGPGTRLTVL.

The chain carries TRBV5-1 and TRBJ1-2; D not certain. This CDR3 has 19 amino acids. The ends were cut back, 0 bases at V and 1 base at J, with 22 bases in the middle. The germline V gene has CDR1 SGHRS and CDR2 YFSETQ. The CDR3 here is CASSLGGSANKKLNYGYTF. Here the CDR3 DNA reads TGCGCCAGCAGCTTGGGAGGGTCGGCAAATAAGAAACTTAACTATGGCTACACCTTC. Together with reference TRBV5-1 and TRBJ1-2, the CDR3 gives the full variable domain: KAGVTQTPRYLIKTRGQQVTLSCSPISGHRSVSWYQQTPGQGLQFLFEYFSETQRNKGNFPGRFSGRQFSNSRSEMNVSTLELGDSALYLCASSLGGSANKKLNYGYTFGSGTRLTVV.

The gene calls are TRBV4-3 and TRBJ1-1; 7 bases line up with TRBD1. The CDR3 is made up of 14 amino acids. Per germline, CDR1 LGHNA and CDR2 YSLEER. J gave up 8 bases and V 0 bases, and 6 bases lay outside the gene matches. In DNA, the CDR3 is TGCGCCAGCAGCCAAGATCAGGGGGGTACCGAAGCTTTCTTT. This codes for CASSQDQGGTEAFF.

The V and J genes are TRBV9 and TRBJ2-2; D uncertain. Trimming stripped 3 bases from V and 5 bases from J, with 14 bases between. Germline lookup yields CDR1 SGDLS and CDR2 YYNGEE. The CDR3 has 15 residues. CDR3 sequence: CASSGATNSTGELFF. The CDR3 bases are TGTGCCAGCAGCGGAGCAACTAACTCGACCGGGGAGCTGTTTTTT.

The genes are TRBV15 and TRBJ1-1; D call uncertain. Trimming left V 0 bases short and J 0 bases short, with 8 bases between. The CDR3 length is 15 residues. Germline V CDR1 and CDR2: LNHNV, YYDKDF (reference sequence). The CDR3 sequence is CATSRDGMMNTEAFF. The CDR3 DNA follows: TGTGCCACCAGCAGAGACGGGATGATGAACACTGAAGCTTTCTTT.

The CDR3, as DNA: TGCGCCAGCAGCCCCCGGGACAGACCCTACGAGCAGTACTTC. Its translation: CASSPRDRPYEQYF. This chain links TRBV4-1 with TRBJ2-7, with 7 bases identical to TRBD1. This CDR3 spans 14 amino acids. The V gene end was trimmed by 4 bases and the J gene end by 2 bases; junction bases not matched to a gene: 5. Germline CDR1 is MGHRA and CDR2 is YSYEKL.

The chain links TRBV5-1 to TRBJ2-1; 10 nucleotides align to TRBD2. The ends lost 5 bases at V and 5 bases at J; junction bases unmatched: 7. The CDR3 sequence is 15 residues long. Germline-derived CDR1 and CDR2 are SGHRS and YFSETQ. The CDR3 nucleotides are TGCGCCAGCAGAAATAGCGGGAGGACCCACAATGAGCAGTTCTTC. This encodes CASRNSGRTHNEQFF.

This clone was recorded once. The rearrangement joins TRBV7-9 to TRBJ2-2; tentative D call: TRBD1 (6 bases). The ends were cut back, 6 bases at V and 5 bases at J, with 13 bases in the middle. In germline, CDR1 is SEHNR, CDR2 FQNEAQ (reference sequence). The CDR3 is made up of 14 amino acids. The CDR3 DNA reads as TGTGCCAGCAGTCCCGACAGGCCAACCGGGGAGCTGTTTTTT. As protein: CASSPDRPTGELFF.

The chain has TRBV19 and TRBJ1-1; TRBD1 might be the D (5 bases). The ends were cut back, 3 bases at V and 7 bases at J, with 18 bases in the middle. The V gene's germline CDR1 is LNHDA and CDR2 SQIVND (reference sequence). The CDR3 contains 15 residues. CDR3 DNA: TGTGCCAGTAGTATCCCCTTAGGGGTGTCGGTTGAAGCTTTCTTT. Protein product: CASSIPLGVSVEAFF.

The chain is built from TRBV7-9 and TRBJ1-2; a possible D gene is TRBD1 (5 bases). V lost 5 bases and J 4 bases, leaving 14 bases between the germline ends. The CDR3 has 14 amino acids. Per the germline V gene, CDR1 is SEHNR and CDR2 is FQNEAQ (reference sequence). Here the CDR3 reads CASSQNRPPYGYTF. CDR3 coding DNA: TGTGCCAGCAGCCAGAACAGGCCTCCCTATGGCTACACCTTC.

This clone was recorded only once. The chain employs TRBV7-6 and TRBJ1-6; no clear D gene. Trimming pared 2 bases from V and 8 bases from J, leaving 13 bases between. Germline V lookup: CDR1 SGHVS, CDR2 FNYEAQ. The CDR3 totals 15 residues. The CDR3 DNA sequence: TGTGCCAGCAGCTTAACTCAGGCGAACCATTCACCCCTCCACTTT. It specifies CASSLTQANHSPLHF. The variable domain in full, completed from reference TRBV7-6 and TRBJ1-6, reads GAGVSQSPRYKVTKRGQDVALRCDPISGHVSLYWYRQALGQGPEFLTYFNYEAQQDKSGLPNDRFSAERPEGSISTLTIQRTEQRDSAMYRCASSLTQANHSPLHFGNGTRLTVT.

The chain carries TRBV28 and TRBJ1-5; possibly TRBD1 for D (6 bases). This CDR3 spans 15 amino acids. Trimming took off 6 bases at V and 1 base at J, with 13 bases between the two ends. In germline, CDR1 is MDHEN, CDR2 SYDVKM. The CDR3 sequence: CASREFQGSNQPQHF. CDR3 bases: TGTGCCAGCAGGGAATTTCAGGGGAGCAATCAGCCCCAGCATTTT.

The CDR3 nucleotides are TGTGCCAGCAGTTGGACTAGCGATATCAATGAGCAGTTCTTC. It specifies CASSWTSDINEQFF. The gene calls are TRBV6-5 and TRBJ2-1; 9 bases fit TRBD2. The CDR3 has 14 residues. Germline V gene lookup returns CDR1 MNHEY and CDR2 SVGAGI. Trimming took 4 bases from V and 6 from J; bases not matched to a gene: 4.

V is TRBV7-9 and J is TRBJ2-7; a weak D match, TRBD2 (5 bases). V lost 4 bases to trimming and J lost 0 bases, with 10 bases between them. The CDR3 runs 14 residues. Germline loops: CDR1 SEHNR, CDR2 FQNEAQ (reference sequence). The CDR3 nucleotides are TGTGCCAGCAGCTCCCGGGAAAACTCCTACGAGCAGTACTTC. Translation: CASSSRENSYEQYF.

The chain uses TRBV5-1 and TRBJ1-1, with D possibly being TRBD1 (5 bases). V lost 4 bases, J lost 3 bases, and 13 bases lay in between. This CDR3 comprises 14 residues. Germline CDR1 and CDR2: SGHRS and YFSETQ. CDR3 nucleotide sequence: TGCGCCAGCAGCCCGAACCGGGGGGACACTGAAGCTTTCTTT. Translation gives CASSPNRGDTEAFF.

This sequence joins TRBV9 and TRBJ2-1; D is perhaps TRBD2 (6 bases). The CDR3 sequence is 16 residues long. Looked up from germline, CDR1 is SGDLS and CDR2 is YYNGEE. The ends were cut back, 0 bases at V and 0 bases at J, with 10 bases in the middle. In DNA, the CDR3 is TGTGCCAGCAGCGTAGGGACGGGAGTCTCCTACAATGAGCAGTTCTTC. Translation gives CASSVGTGVSYNEQFF.

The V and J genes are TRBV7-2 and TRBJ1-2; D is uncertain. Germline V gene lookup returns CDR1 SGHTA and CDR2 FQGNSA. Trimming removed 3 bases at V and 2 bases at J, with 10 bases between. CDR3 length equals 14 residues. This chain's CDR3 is CASSLAGWNYGYTF. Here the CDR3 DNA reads TGTGCCAGCAGCTTGGCAGGTTGGAACTATGGCTACACCTTC.

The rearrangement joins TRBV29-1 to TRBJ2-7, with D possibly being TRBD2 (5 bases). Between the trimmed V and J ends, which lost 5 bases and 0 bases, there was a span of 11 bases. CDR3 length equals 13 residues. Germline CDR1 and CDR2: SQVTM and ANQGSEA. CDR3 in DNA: TGCAGCGTTCGAGGGATATACTCCTACGAGCAGTACTTC. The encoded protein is CSVRGIYSYEQYF.

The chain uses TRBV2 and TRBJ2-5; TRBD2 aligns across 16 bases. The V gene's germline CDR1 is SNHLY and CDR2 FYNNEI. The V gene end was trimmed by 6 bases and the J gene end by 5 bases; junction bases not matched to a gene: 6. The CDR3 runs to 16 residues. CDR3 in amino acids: CASSWGLAGGPETQYF. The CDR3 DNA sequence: TGTGCCAGCAGCTGGGGACTAGCGGGGGGGCCGGAGACCCAGTACTTC.

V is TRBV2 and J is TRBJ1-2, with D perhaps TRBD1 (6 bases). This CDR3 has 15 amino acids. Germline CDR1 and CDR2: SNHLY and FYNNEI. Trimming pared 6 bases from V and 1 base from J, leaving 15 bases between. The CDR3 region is CASSPQGPFNYGYTF. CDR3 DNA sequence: TGTGCCAGCAGCCCCCAGGGGCCTTTTAACTATGGCTACACCTTC.

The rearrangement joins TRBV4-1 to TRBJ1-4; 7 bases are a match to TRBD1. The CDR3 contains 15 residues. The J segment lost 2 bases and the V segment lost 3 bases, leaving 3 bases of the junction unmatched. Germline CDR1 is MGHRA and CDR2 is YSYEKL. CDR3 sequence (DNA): TGCGCCAGCAGCCAGAGGGGGCTCACTAATGAAAAACTGTTTTTT. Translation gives CASSQRGLTNEKLFF.

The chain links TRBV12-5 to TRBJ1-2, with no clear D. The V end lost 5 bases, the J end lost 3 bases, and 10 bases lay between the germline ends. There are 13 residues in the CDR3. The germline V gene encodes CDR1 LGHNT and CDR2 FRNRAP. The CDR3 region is CASGTGGDYGYTF. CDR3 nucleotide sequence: TGTGCTAGTGGTACCGGAGGCGACTATGGCTACACCTTC. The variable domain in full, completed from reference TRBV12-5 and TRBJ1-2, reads DARVTQTPRHKVTEMGQEVTMRCQPILGHNTVFWYRQTMMQGLELLAYFRNRAPLDDSGMPKDRFSAEMPDATLATLKIQPSEPRDSAVYFCASGTGGDYGYTFGSGTRLTVV.

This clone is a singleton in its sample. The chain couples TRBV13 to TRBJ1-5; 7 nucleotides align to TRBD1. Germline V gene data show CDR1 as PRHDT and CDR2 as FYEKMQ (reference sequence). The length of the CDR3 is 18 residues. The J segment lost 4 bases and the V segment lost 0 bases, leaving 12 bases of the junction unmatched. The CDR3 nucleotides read TGTGCCAGCAGCTTAGGACCACCGAGACAGGGTCTAAATCAGCCCCAGCATTTT. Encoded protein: CASSLGPPRQGLNQPQHF.

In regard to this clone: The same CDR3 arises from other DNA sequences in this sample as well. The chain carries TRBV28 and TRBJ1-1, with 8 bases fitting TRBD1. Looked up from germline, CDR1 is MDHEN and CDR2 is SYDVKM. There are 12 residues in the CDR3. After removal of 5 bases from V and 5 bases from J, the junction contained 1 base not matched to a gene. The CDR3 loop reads CASSTGGTEAFF. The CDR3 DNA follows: TGTGCCAGCAGTACAGGGGGGACTGAAGCTTTCTTT.

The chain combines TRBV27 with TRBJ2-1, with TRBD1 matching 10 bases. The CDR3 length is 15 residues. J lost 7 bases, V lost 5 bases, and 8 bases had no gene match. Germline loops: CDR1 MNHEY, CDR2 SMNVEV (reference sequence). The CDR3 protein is CASSIPGTGDNEQFF. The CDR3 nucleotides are TGTGCCAGCAGTATTCCTGGGACAGGGGATAATGAGCAGTTCTTC.

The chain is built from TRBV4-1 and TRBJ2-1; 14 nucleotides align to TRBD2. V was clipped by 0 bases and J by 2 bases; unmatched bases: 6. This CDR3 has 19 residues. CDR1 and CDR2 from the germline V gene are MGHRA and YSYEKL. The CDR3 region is CASSQEPQTSGGAYNEQFF. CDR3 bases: TGCGCCAGCAGCCAAGAACCCCAGACTAGCGGGGGGGCCTACAATGAGCAGTTCTTC.